What follows are 8 T cell receptor beta chains derived from one specimen sequenced in a study of T cell responses to AZD1222 COVID-19 vaccine. This table comes from immunoSEQ multiplex PCR, and its TCRdb copy is limited to in-frame clones, with some not included. The repertoire holds 150,000 or so clones, with approximately 90% as singletons. The sequencing here drew on peripheral blood, taken on day 0 of AZD1222 vaccination. All receptors come from an adult in good health.

This chain uses TRBV5-5 with TRBJ1-1; D is perhaps TRBD1 (5 bases). Germline V CDR1 and CDR2: SGHKS, YYEKEE (reference sequence). The CDR3 has 14 residues. V was trimmed by 0 bases and J by 10 bases, leaving 16 bases between them. The CDR3 sequence is CASSLGGTPSGAFF. CDR3 nucleotides: TGTGCCAGCAGCTTGGGCGGGACTCCCAGCGGAGCTTTCTTT.

This chain uses TRBV5-4 with TRBJ1-2, with D hard to call. Germline CDR1 is SGHNT and CDR2 is YYREEE (reference sequence). The CDR3 is 15 amino acids. V shed 2 bases and J shed 3 bases, with 14 bases lying between them. CDR3 in amino acids: CASSFPPDVYYGYTF. The CDR3 DNA sequence: TGTGCCAGCAGCTTTCCCCCGGACGTCTACTATGGCTACACCTTC.

In the case of this clone: Its ends do not fully match the called genes, so a read error is possible. The genes are TRBV5-1 and TRBJ1-3, with 7 bases fitting TRBD1. The CDR3 sequence is 15 residues long. Germline-derived CDR1 and CDR2 are SGHRS and YFSETQ. CDR3 sequence (DNA): TGCGCCAGCAGCCCTGGACAGGCGTCTGTAAACACCATATATTTT. The encoded protein is CASSPGQASVNTIYF.

The V gene is TRBV28, the J gene TRBJ1-3; D gene unclear. Germline loops: CDR1 MDHEN, CDR2 SYDVKM. The length of the CDR3 is 15 residues. With 1 base removed from V and 4 bases from J, the gap between germline ends came to 11 bases. CDR3 amino acids: CASSLYRETGNTIYF. For the CDR3, the DNA is TGTGCCAGCAGTTTATATCGGGAAACGGGAAACACCATATATTTT.

The chain employs TRBV19 and TRBJ2-3; TRBD1 aligns across 7 bases. The V segment lost 10 bases and the J segment 0 bases; nucleotides outside the gene matches: 4. CDR3 length equals 13 residues. CDR1 and CDR2 (germline): LNHDA, SQIVND (reference sequence). The CDR3 DNA sequence: TGTGCCACCGAGGGGGCGAGCACAGATACGCAGTATTTT. Translating it yields CATEGASTDTQYF.

The V call is TRBV7-2, the J call TRBJ2-3, with 7 bases matching TRBD1. The germline V gene has CDR1 SGHTA and CDR2 FQGNSA. The V gene end was trimmed by 2 bases and the J gene end by 4 bases; junction bases not matched to a gene: 3. CDR3 length: 14 amino acids. CDR3 amino acids: CASSLYQGADTQYF. The CDR3 coding sequence is TGTGCCAGCAGCTTATACCAGGGGGCAGATACGCAGTATTTT.

This clone has just a few counts. The V and J genes are TRBV4-3 and TRBJ2-1, with 8 bases lining up with TRBD2. The germline V gene encodes CDR1 LGHNA and CDR2 YSLEER. Trimming took 1 base from V and 6 from J; bases not matched to a gene: 2. The CDR3 loop spans 14 amino acids. The CDR3 protein is CASSQAGGLNEQFF. CDR3 in DNA: TGCGCCAGCAGCCAAGCGGGGGGGCTCAATGAGCAGTTCTTC.

The rearrangement links TRBV19 to TRBJ2-5, with TRBD1 matching over 9 bases. Germline assignment: CDR1 LNHDA and CDR2 SQIVND (reference sequence). This CDR3 has 13 amino acids. J gave up 5 bases and V 7 bases, and 5 bases lay outside the gene matches. The CDR3 sequence is CASNQDRGETQYF. The CDR3 DNA reads TGTGCCAGTAATCAGGACAGGGGTGAGACCCAGTACTTC. Looking up the rest from reference TRBV19 and TRBJ2-5 gives the full variable domain: DGGITQSPKYLFRKEGQNVTLSCEQNLNHDAMYWYRQDPGQGLRLIYYSQIVNDFQKGDIAEGYSVSREKKESFPLTVTSAQKNPTAFYLCASNQDRGETQYFGPGTRLLVL.